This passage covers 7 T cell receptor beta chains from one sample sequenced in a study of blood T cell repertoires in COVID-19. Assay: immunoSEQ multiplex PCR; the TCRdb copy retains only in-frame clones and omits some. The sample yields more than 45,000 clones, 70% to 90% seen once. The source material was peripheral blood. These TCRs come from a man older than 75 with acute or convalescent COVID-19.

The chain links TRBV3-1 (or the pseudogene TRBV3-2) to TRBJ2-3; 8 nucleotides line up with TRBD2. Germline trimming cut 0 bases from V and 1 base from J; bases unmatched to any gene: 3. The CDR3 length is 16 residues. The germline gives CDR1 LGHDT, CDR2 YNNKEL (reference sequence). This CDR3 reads CASSQEGRGGTDTQYF. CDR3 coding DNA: TGTGCCAGCAGCCAAGAAGGGCGGGGGGGCACAGATACGCAGTATTTT.

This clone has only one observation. The CDR3 DNA is TGTGCCAGCAGCCAAGAATCAGGGGAGAACACTGAAGCTTTCTTT. It specifies CASSQESGENTEAFF. V and J are TRBV3-1 (or the pseudogene TRBV3-2) and TRBJ1-1; the D gene is possibly TRBD1 (6 bases). This CDR3 spans 15 amino acids. Germline V CDR1 and CDR2: LGHDT, YNNKEL (reference sequence). The V end was cut by 0 bases, the J end by 1 base, with 9 bases between.

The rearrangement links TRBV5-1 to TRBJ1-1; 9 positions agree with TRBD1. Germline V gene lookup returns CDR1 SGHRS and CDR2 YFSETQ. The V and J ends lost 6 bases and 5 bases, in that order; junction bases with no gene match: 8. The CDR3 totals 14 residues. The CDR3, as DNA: TGCGCCAGCACCACCTATGGACAGGGGACTGAAGCTTTCTTT. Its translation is CASTTYGQGTEAFF.

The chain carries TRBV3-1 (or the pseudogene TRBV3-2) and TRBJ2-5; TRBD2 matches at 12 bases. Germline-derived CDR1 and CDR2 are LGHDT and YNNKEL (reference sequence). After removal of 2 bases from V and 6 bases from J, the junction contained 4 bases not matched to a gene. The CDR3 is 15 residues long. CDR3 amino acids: CASSQLAGGPKTQYF. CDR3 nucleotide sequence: TGTGCCAGCAGCCAACTAGCGGGGGGGCCGAAGACCCAGTACTTC.

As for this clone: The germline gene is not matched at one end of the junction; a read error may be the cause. The CDR3: CASSDTGFRAGELFF. For the CDR3, the DNA is TGTGCTAGCAGCGATACAGGGTTCCGGGCCGGGGAGCTGTTTTTT. The chain joins TRBV7-7 to TRBJ2-2, with a possible D match to TRBD1 (6 bases). Germline CDR1 is SSHAT and CDR2 is FNYEAQ (reference sequence). The CDR3 sequence is 15 residues long.

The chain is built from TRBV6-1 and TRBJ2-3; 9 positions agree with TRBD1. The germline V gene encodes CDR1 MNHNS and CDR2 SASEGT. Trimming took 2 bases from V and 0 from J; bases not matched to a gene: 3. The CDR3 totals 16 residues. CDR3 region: CASSELGQGSTDTQYF. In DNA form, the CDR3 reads TGTGCCAGCAGTGAACTTGGACAGGGGAGCACAGATACGCAGTATTTT.

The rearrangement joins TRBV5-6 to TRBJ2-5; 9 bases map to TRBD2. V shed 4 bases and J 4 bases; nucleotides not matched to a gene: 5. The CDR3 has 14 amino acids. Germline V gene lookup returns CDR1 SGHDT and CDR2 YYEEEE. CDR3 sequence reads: CASSGAGGLETQYF. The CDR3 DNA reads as TGTGCCAGCAGCGGAGCGGGGGGCCTAGAGACCCAGTACTTC.